This T cell receptor beta chain was documented in a study of cytomegalovirus exposure and HLA in healthy donors. This clone was counted once. Its specificity is unknown. Germline V CDR1 and CDR2: SGHNT, YENEEA. The CDR3 is 14 amino acids. V was clipped by 5 bases and J by 2 bases; unmatched bases: 4. The PCR employed 60 Vbeta primers together with 13 Jbeta primers. The assay was immunoSEQ multiplex PCR, and TCRdb's table has in-frame clones only and misses some. Among just over 80,000 clones, 60% to 85% were seen once, and the ten largest hold 5.5% to 7%. Study-wide results and limits: TCR beta V- and J-gene trimming, according to a later analysis, was linked to a missense DCLRE1C variant. Serostatus for CMV was the only available immune exposure information. Cytomegalovirus association was assigned to under 200 TCR beta chains. What a later analysis reportedly showed was that an Asian-associated ancestry cluster had fewer N-insertions than the roughly 720-donor mean.

This TCR came from a man between 18 and 35 years old in good health and CMV-seropositive. The chain couples TRBV11-3 to TRBJ2-5; TRBD1 matches 8 bases. The sequencing sample was made of PBMCs. The CDR3 DNA reads as TGTGCCAGCAGCCCCGACAGGGGACAAGAGACCCAGTACTTC. Its protein is CASSPDRGQETQYF.